This entry concerns a single TCR beta chain. TCRdb reprocessed the RT-PCR reads via MiXCR and lists one record per CDR3 protein. This sample carries about 680,000 distinct CDR3 sequences, 14% of them seen once, and the ten largest clones take 3% to 4.5%. The V end was cut by 0 bases, the J end by 7 bases, with 16 bases between. CDR1 is SGDLS and CDR2 is YYNGEE in the germline V gene. This CDR3 has 15 residues. Sequencing was performed on memory CD4+ T cells from blood. The rearrangement uses TRBV9 and TRBJ1-2; D gene unclear. The TCR comes from a female donor in good health, serving as a healthy control. CDR3 protein: CASSVVEGSRSGYTF. CDR3 bases: TGTGCCAGCAGCGTAGTCGAGGGTTCCCGCTCTGGCTACACCTTC. The full variable domain, its missing parts supplied by reference TRBV9 and TRBJ1-2, is DSGVTQTPKHLITATGQRVTLRCSPRSGDLSVYWYQQSLDQGLQFLIQYYNGEERAKGNILERFSAQQFPDLHSELNLSSLELGDSALYFCASSVVEGSRSGYTFGSGTRLTVV.